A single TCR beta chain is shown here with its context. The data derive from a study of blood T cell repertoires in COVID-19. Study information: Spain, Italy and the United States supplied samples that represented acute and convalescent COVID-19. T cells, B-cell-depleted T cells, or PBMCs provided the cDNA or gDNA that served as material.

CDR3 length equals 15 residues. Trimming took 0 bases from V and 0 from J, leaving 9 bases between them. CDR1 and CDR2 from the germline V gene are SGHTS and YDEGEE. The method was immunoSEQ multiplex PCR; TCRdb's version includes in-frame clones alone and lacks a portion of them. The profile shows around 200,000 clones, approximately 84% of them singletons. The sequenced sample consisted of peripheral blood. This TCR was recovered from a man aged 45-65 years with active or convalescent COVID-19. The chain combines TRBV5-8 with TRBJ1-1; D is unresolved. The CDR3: CASSLDGDMNTEAFF. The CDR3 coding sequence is TGTGCCAGCAGCTTGGACGGGGATATGAACACTGAAGCTTTCTTT.